The 2 T cell receptor beta chains listed next were all sequenced from one sample in a study of OX40 agonist ivuxolimab in advanced cancers. The assay was immunoSEQ multiplex PCR, and TCRdb's table has in-frame clones only and misses some. The repertoire holds 43,000 or so clones, with approximately 77% as singletons. The material was CD4+ or CD8+ T cells sorted from blood, obtained in a trial of the OX40 agonist ivuxolimab. All receptors come from an adult with an advanced solid tumor such as melanoma, head and neck, liver or kidney cancer.

The V and J genes are TRBV11-1 and TRBJ2-7, with 9 bases matching TRBD2. Unmatched junction bases numbered 16, after V lost 1 base and J lost 6 bases. The germline gives CDR1 SGHAT, CDR2 FQDESV (reference sequence). The CDR3 sequence is 18 residues long. As DNA, the CDR3 is TGTGCCAGCAGCTTAGATCGGGGGCTAGCGGGATCTCAGGGCGAGCAGTACTTC. Encoded protein: CASSLDRGLAGSQGEQYF. The whole variable domain, filled in from reference TRBV11-1 and TRBJ2-7, reads EAEVAQSPRYKITEKSQAVAFWCDPISGHATLYWYRQILGQGPELLVQFQDESVVDDSQLPKDRFSAERLKGVDSTLKIQPAELGDSAMYLCASSLDRGLAGSQGEQYFGPGTRLTVT.

Remarks on this clone: Compared with germline, one end of the junction differs, possibly owing to a read error. The V and J genes are TRBV5-1 and TRBJ1-2, with D perhaps matching TRBD1 (6 bases). Germline V gene lookup returns CDR1 SGHRS and CDR2 YFSETQ. The CDR3 is made up of 13 amino acids. The CDR3 protein is CASSLIQGQGYTF. The CDR3 DNA reads as TGTGCCAGCAGCTTGATACAGGGTCAAGGCTACACCTTC.